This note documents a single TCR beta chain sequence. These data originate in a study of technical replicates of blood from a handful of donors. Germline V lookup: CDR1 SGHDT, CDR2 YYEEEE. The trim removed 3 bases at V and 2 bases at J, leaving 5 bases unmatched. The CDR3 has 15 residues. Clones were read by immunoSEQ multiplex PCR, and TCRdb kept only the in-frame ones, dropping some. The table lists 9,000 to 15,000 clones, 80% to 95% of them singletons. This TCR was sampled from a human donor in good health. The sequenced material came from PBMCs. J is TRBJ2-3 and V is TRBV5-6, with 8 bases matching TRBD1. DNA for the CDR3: TGTGCCAGCAGCTGGGTGGACAGGGCCACAGATACGCAGTATTTT. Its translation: CASSWVDRATDTQYF. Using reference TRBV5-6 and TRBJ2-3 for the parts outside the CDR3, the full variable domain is DAGVTQSPTHLIKTRGQQVTLRCSPKSGHDTVSWYQQALGQGPQFIFQYYEEEERQRGNFPDRFSGHQFPNYSSELNVNALLLGDSALYLCASSWVDRATDTQYFGPGTRLTVL.